This T cell receptor beta chain is drawn from a study of blood T cell repertoires in COVID-19. Study details: PBMCs, B-cell-depleted T cells, or T cells were the source of the cDNA or gDNA that made up the material.

In the source study's methods: Estimated nucleated cell counts came from reference gene primer amplification. Sequencing used immunoSEQ multiplex PCR; TCRdb keeps in-frame clones, though not all of them. That table gives V, J and clone size, and the DNA gave D and trimming. The sample shows a few hundred thousand clones, approximately 85% of them seen only once. V lost 0 bases and J lost 11; bases outside the gene matches: 6. The CDR3 loop spans 14 amino acids. CDR1 is SNHLY and CDR2 is FYNNEI in the germline V gene. The sequenced material came from peripheral blood. V gene TRBV2 combines with J gene TRBJ1-4, with TRBD1 identical over 7 bases. This TCR came from a woman aged 70 to 79 with acute or convalescent COVID-19. As DNA, the CDR3 is TGTGCCAGCAGTGAAGCCCGACAGGGTGGGAAACTGTTTTTT. Its protein product is CASSEARQGGKLFF.